The 2 T cell receptor beta chains listed next were all sequenced from one sample in a study of T cell responses to AZD1222 COVID-19 vaccine. Sequenced by immunoSEQ multiplex PCR; TCRdb stores in-frame clones only, minus some. The sample lists more than 140,000 clones, around 88% occurring once. The specimen comprised peripheral blood, sampled on day 0 of AZD1222 vaccination. All receptors come from an adult in good health.

This clone was seen only a few times. This same CDR3 is encoded by further DNA sequences in the sample. The rearrangement joins TRBV3-1 (or the pseudogene TRBV3-2) to TRBJ1-1; unclear D gene. CDR3 size: 12 residues. Trimming stripped 4 bases from V and 1 base from J, with 4 bases between. The germline CDR1 and CDR2 sequences are LGHDT and YNNKEL (reference sequence). For the CDR3, the DNA is TGTGCCAGCAGCCGGCAGAACACTGAAGCTTTCTTT. This sequence encodes CASSRQNTEAFF.

J is TRBJ1-5 and V is TRBV19, with D unclear. V dropped 4 bases and J dropped 11 bases, with 18 bases sitting between them. CDR3 size: 14 residues. Germline V gene lookup returns CDR1 LNHDA and CDR2 SQIVND (reference sequence). The CDR3 bases are TGTGCCAGTAGTAGACACCCGCCGATACTGTCCCAGCATTTT. Protein sequence: CASSRHPPILSQHF.